These T cell receptor beta chains were read from a single sample in a study of T cell responses to AZD1222 COVID-19 vaccine. TCRdb's copy holds only in-frame clones and misses some; the assay was immunoSEQ multiplex PCR. This table holds 100,000 to 150,000 clones, 70% to 90% found once. Sequencing used peripheral blood, obtained on day 0 of AZD1222 vaccination. These receptors came from an adult in good health. Each CDR3 is given with its conserved first and last residue. D genes are given only for firm matches. Rows may omit the clone size; those that give it use once, few, many or a size class.

>TRBJ2-7|-|TRBV27|-|15
TGTGCCAGCAGTTTACGACGGGGCCCTTCCTACGAGCAGTACTTC
CASSLRRGPSYEQYF
>TRBJ2-1|few|TRBV7-2|TRBD2|16
TGTGCCAGCAGCTTAGGAAGGACTAGCGGAGGCAATGAGCAGTTCTTC
CASSLGRTSGGNEQFF
>TRBJ2-5|-|TRBV9|TRBD2|17
TGTGCCAGCAGCGAGGGGGAAAGGCTAGCGGGGGCCGAGACCCAGTACTTC
CASSEGERLAGAETQYF
>TRBJ1-3|-|TRBV5-1|TRBD1|15
TGCGCCAGCAGCTCTGACAGGGGAATCGGAAACACCATATATTTT
CASSSDRGIGNTIYF
>TRBJ1-3|-|TRBV5-1|TRBD1|19
TGCGCCAGCAGCCCCGCTCCGGGACAGGGGGAGGCCTCTGGAAACACCATATATTTT
CASSPAPGQGEASGNTIYF
>TRBJ2-7|few|TRBV5-1|-|13
TGCGCCAGCAGACCTCAGGGGATCTACGAGCAGTACTTC
CASRPQGIYEQYF
>TRBJ2-7|-|TRBV6-5|TRBD1|14
TGTGCCAGCAGGAGGGGACAGGGAACCTACGAGCAGTACTTC
CASRRGQGTYEQYF
>TRBJ2-5|-|TRBV2|-|13
TGTGCCAGCAGCGGACAGTCCCAAGAGACCCAGTACTTC
CASSGQSQETQYF
>TRBJ1-6|once|TRBV6-5|-|14
TGTGCCACCCTGCCCGCCTCCTATAATTCACCCCTCCACTTT
CATLPASYNSPLHF
>TRBJ2-3|-|TRBV7-2|-|14
TGTGCCAGCAGCCCACTATCGGTGCGGGATACGCAGTATTTT
CASSPLSVRDTQYF
>TRBJ2-3|-|TRBV27|TRBD2|15
TGTGCCAGCAGTTCGACTAGCGGGAGCACAGATACGCAGTATTTT
CASSSTSGSTDTQYF
>TRBJ1-1|-|TRBV7-3|-|13
TGTGCCAGCAGCTTACATCAGGGGACTGAAGCTTTCTTT
CASSLHQGTEAFF
>TRBJ2-1|-|TRBV12-5|TRBD2|16
TGTGCTAGTGGGACCTTTTGGACTAGCGTATACAATGAGCAGTTCTTC
CASGTFWTSVYNEQFF
>TRBJ2-3|-|TRBV7-9|-|13
TGTGCCAGCAGCTACCCAGGGGCAGATACGCAGTATTTT
CASSYPGADTQYF
>TRBJ1-1|-|TRBV12-3/TRBV12-4|-|13
TGTGCCAGCAGGACCCGAAGACGGGCAGAAGCTTTCTTT
CASRTRRRAEAFF
>TRBJ2-5|-|TRBV6-1|-|13
TGTGCCAGCAGTGAATGGGGGGAGGAGACCCAGTACTTC
CASSEWGEETQYF
>TRBJ1-2|-|TRBV29-1|TRBD1|15
TGCAGCGTTGGCTCTGATCGGGGACAGGACGATGGCTACACCTTC
CSVGSDRGQDDGYTF
>TRBJ2-1|-|TRBV13|TRBD2|18
TGTGCCAGCAGCTTAGGACTAGCGGCCTTCAGGACGTACAATGAGCAGTTCTTC
CASSLGLAAFRTYNEQFF
>TRBJ2-2|-|TRBV24-1|-|15
TGTGCCACCAGCCCTAACCATCCGACGGTCGGGGAGCTGTTTTTT
CATSPNHPTVGELFF
>TRBJ1-2|-|TRBV7-2|-|14
TGTGCCAGCAGCTTAGACAGATTTAACTATGGCTACACCTTC
CASSLDRFNYGYTF
>TRBJ1-2|once|TRBV6-5|-|14
TGTGCCAGCAGCAAACATGGGGTTAACTATGGCTACACCTTC
CASSKHGVNYGYTF
>TRBJ1-1|-|TRBV6-5|-|14
TGTGCCAGCAGTTATAGCCAGGGATCCACTGAAGCTTTCTTT
CASSYSQGSTEAFF
>TRBJ2-3|-|TRBV11-2|-|17
TGTGCCAGCAGCTTTTTTAGTGGGAACCCATACTCAGATACGCAGTATTTT
CASSFFSGNPYSDTQYF
>TRBJ1-4|-|TRBV30|-|14
TGTGCCGGAATTTCATGGGAAATTAATGAAAAACTGTTTTTT
CAGISWEINEKLFF
>TRBJ1-1|-|TRBV9|-|15
TGTGCCAGCAGCGTAACTGGGGAATTGGGCACTGAAGCTTTCTTT
CASSVTGELGTEAFF
>TRBJ1-5|-|TRBV7-2|TRBD1|14
TGTGCCAGCAGCCCCGGGACAGGGAACCAGCCCCAGCATTTT
CASSPGTGNQPQHF
>TRBJ2-5|-|TRBV7-2|-|11
TGTGCCAGCAGCTCCCGGGAGACCCAGTACTTC
CASSSRETQYF
>TRBJ2-5|-|TRBV12-3/TRBV12-4|-|11
TGTGCCAGCAGTTCCAGGGAGACCCAGTACTTC
CASSSRETQYF
>TRBJ2-5|few|TRBV9|TRBD1|15
TGTGCCAGCAGCGCGGGGACAGGGGCCCAAGAGACCCAGTACTTC
CASSAGTGAQETQYF
>TRBJ2-6|once|TRBV19|-|14
TGTGCCAGTAGTTCGGTCTCTGGGGCCAACGTCCTGACTTTC
CASSSVSGANVLTF
>TRBJ1-1|-|TRBV6-4|-|13
TGTGCCAGCAGTCTGACAGTGAACACTGAAGCTTTCTTT
CASSLTVNTEAFF
>TRBJ1-1|once|TRBV7-8|-|14
TGTGCCAGCAGCTTACGGGGAAGGGGCACTGAAGCTTTCTTT
CASSLRGRGTEAFF
>TRBJ1-4|-|TRBV19|-|15
TGTGCCAGTAGTATAATGAACCGGGACCGTGAAAAACTGTTTTTT
CASSIMNRDREKLFF
>TRBJ2-1|-|TRBV19|TRBD2|15
TGTGCCAGTAGTAGGTCTAGCGGCATCTACAATGAGCAGTTCTTC
CASSRSSGIYNEQFF
>TRBJ2-7|-|TRBV6-2/TRBV6-3|-|14
TGTGCCAGCAGTTATCGGGACGGCGTTTTCGAGCAGTACTTC
CASSYRDGVFEQYF
>TRBJ2-5|-|TRBV7-2|TRBD2|15
TGTGCCAGCAGCTCCTGGACTAGCGCCCAAGAGACCCAGTACTTC
CASSSWTSAQETQYF
>TRBJ1-3|-|TRBV7-2|-|15
TGTGCCAGCAGCTACCTTGGCATCTCTGGAAACACCATATATTTT
CASSYLGISGNTIYF
>TRBJ1-5|few|TRBV5-1|-|13
TGCGCCAGCAGCTTGGACGTGGATCAGCCCCAGCATTTT
CASSLDVDQPQHF
>TRBJ1-5|-|TRBV5-1|-|15
TGCGCCAGCAGCCCCGGGACGGACCCTAATCAGCCCCAGCATTTT
CASSPGTDPNQPQHF
>TRBJ1-1|-|TRBV27|TRBD1|17
TGTGCCAGCAGTTTAACCGGGACAGGGGGCCGTGGCACTGAAGCTTTCTTT
CASSLTGTGGRGTEAFF
>TRBJ2-2|-|TRBV9|TRBD2|15
TGTGCCAGCAGCGCGAGCGGGGCGAACACCGGGGAGCTGTTTTTT
CASSASGANTGELFF
>TRBJ2-7|many|TRBV7-9|-|14
TGTGCCAGCAGCTTAGCGTCTTCGGCCTACGAGCAGTACTTC
CASSLASSAYEQYF
>TRBJ1-2|-|TRBV6-6|TRBD1|12
TGTGCCAGCAGTTATTCCGGGACAGACATTCAATTC
CASSYSGTDIQF
>TRBJ1-6|-|TRBV6-5|TRBD1|15
TGTGCCAGCAGTTACGGGACAGTGGTTAATTCACCCCTCCACTTT
CASSYGTVVNSPLHF
>TRBJ2-7|few|TRBV6-2/TRBV6-3|TRBD2|18
TGTGCCAGCAGTCAGGGGCCACTAGCGGGAGGTGCATCCTACGAGCAGTACTTC
CASSQGPLAGGASYEQYF
>TRBJ2-5|-|TRBV3-1/TRBV3-2|TRBD1|14
TGTGCCAGCAGCCAGGGGACAGTACAAGAGACCCAGTACTTC
CASSQGTVQETQYF
>TRBJ2-1|-|TRBV11-3|TRBD1|15
TGTGCCAGCAGCCCGCGGACAGGGGTGGTCAATGAGCAGTTCTTC
CASSPRTGVVNEQFF
>TRBJ1-2|-|TRBV12-3/TRBV12-4|-|13
TGTGCCAGCAGTCAGCAAGGGGTAGGAGGCTACACCTTC
CASSQQGVGGYTF
>TRBJ2-5|-|TRBV9|TRBD2|19
TGTGCCAGCAGCGTAGGGGTCGGGGGGATCCCAACCCACGAGGAGACCCAGTACTTC
CASSVGVGGIPTHEETQYF
>TRBJ2-7|-|TRBV5-4|-|15
TGTGCCAGCAGCTTGGACAGCCCCGCCGTCCACGAGCAGTACTTC
CASSLDSPAVHEQYF
>TRBJ2-3|-|TRBV5-1|-|12
TGCGCCAGCAGCTTGGAGTCAGATACGCAGTATTTT
CASSLESDTQYF
>TRBJ2-1|-|TRBV11-2|-|14
TGTGCCAGCAGCACTCCCGGGAACCTCGTTGAGCAGTTCTTC
CASSTPGNLVEQFF
>TRBJ1-1|-|TRBV5-1|-|14
TGCGCCAGCAGCTTGGAGTCTGTAAACACTGAAGCTTTCTTT
CASSLESVNTEAFF
>TRBJ2-1|-|TRBV29-1|TRBD2|10
TGCAGCGCTGGACTAGACGAGCAGTTCTTC
CSAGLDEQFF